This T cell receptor beta chain is drawn from a study of shared clonotypes between healthy human individuals (TCRdb year 2020). Describing the broader study: The cohort comprised a couple of women and a few men aged 18 to 49 years. For each donor, CD4 naive and CD4 memory were each run on three plates, CD8 naive on two plates, and CD8 memory on one plate. The study deeply sequenced blood TCR repertoires of about 5 healthy adults to estimate repertoire size and the extent of clonotype sharing between individuals. Different laboratories and diverse techniques were used to prepare libraries and sequence TCR repertoires, to increase sequencing depth and limit assay-specific biases. Between about 0.94 and 8.9 billion PBMCs per donor were obtained by leukapheresis.

A word on this clone: Its antigen has not been determined. Base qualities are not provided; no much larger clone lies one nucleotide away.

Paper-wide results and their limitations: Compared with non-shared clonotypes, the clonotypes found in all four sorted-subset donors had higher generation probabilities. Approximately 5% of naive CD4, 3.5% of naive CD8, 2% to 2.5% of memory CD4, and over 0.35% of memory CD8 clonotypes were shared across several donors. Based on pairwise subsampling, the degree of clonotype sharing among donors was expected to be affected by sequencing depth. The genetic and exposure-history diversity represented was limited by the small number of donors. Rarefaction of sorted-subset datasets indicated incomplete sequencing despite the large sequencing depth. Sampling was restricted to blood, and TCR repertoires in tissues likely differ from the TCR repertoires found in blood. Naive subsets generally had larger estimated clonotype richness than memory subsets did.

V and J are truncated by 1 base and 3 bases respectively, leaving an intervening sequence of 8 bases. Inclusive of the bounding cysteine and phenylalanine, the CDR3 is 14 residues long. Only CDR3 DNA remains: 42 bases, in frame from the first base. Per the germline V gene (reference sequence), LNHDA is the CDR1 and SQIVND is the CDR2. CD8 naive samples were CD45RO-negative cells positively selected for CCR7, giving a CD45RA+CCR7+ population that excluded TemRA cells. Healthy HIV-negative adults with no recently reported acute infections or vaccinations were included as donors. Every donor was a Caucasian adult residing in Nashville, Tennessee, USA. After blood collection by leukapheresis, PBMCs were isolated using Ficoll-Histopaque density gradient centrifugation and then cryopreserved in the vapor phase of liquid nitrogen. Analytical flow cytometry was used to check the purity and quantity of each magnetically sorted T cell population. Each sorted fraction had its genomic DNA isolated and then quantified by UV absorbance on a Nanodrop 2000c.

TCR CDR3 regions were amplified from genomic DNA by multiplex PCR using the deep immunoSEQ assay. For each cell subset, the extracted genomic DNA was distributed evenly across all wells of several immunoSEQ 96-well plates, and each plate served as one replicate. For sorted subsets, each replicate PCR was loaded with around 220 ng genomic DNA, equivalent to 30,000 to 35,000 T cell genomes. The purified libraries were quantified using a Qubit 3.0 fluorometer, sized with a Bioanalyzer 2100, and then quantified again using the KAPA Library Quantification kit. Every immunoSEQ 96-well plate was sequenced on a separate single-read 150-cycle Illumina NextSeq 550 flow cell. The original pipeline was this. Because only junctional sequences without quality scores were contained in the immunoSEQ output, filtering matching that applied to full-length reads could not be performed. Sequences were annotated with PyIR, a Python wrapper for IgBLAST v1.9, using IMGT germline references to assign V/J genes and CDR3. Reads were removed for weak V/J assignments (E-value above 1e-6), missing CDR3, stop codons, out-of-frame junctions, or ambiguous translated residues. V3J clonotypes were defined by identical inferred V gene, J gene, and CDR3 amino acid sequence. To compute the percentage overlap between repertoires, the number of shared unique clonotypes was divided by the size of the smaller repertoire. Three approaches were used to assess repertoire richness: RTK rarefaction, the Chao1 estimator, and Recon v2.1 estimates of unobserved clonotypes. For all TCRbeta clonotypes obtained by the gDNA method from several donors, generation probabilities were computed with OLGA. The table comes from immuneACCESS by way of TCRdb, which keeps in-frame sequences with V and J called. Part of the clones is missing from these tables; in studies checked, under half for an unresolved V gene and the rest for unknown reasons. That table gives V, J and clone size, and the DNA gave D and trimming. The sample table holds roughly 2,000,000 clones, of which about 95% were seen once. Approximately 1.2% of the sample goes to the ten largest clones.

This clonotype was obtained from a man younger than 30 in good health. Sequenced material: naive CD8+ T cells sorted from blood. The cell subset or site label here, explained by the study, means: CD45RA+CCR7+. The sequence joins TRBV19 to TRBJ2-3; the D gene is possibly TRBD1 or TRBD2, each agreeing over 5 bases. The DNA sequence is as follows: TGTGCCAGTAGTATAGTGAGGGGAACAGATACGCAGTATTTT. This sequence encodes CASSIVRGTDTQYF.